This record covers a single T cell receptor (beta chain). This clonotype was seen repeatedly, ten times or more. Its antigen remains unidentified. No quality values exist for individual bases; no much larger clone is one base distant. The data stem from a study of T cells in Graves' hyperthyroidism and ophthalmopathy (dated by TCRdb to the late 2010s). About the study as a whole: Peripheral blood was collected at initial diagnosis, before any treatment. The approximately 95 discovery patients were divided at random into training and test sets in a 7:3 ratio. Prospective prediction of ophthalmopathy was tested in an independent validation cohort consisting of 18 to 20 hyperthyroidism patients and approximately 16 patients who later progressed to ophthalmopathy. Thyroid tissue and blood T-cell repertoires from roughly 6 Graves' hyperthyroidism patients were also compared in the study. Following sampling, methimazole starting at 30 mg daily was given to hyperthyroidism patients, and high-dose intravenous methylprednisolone was given to ophthalmopathy patients. A discovery cohort of around 98 patients, roughly 40 with Graves' ophthalmopathy and approximately 55 with stable Graves' hyperthyroidism, was used to find distinguishing TCR V-J signatures. The paper describes TCR Vbeta CDR3 sequencing of 135 peripheral blood samples, made up of roughly 45 ophthalmopathy patients, over 70 hyperthyroidism patients and 17 progressor patients.

The TCR beta CDR3 regions were amplified from RNA transcripts. A first-round RT-PCR of the TCR CDR3 used the HTBI primer set with the Qiagen OneStep RT-PCR kit. A second multiplex PCR round built the libraries, followed by size selection and purification. Paired-end sequencing of the libraries was performed with 100 bp reads on an Illumina HiSeq2000. As for the authors' bioinformatics: SOAPnuke was used to process the raw data, with reads discarded if the reads contained adapters or uncalled bases, had a mean Phred below 15, or lacked an exact constant-primer or identifier match. High-quality paired reads were merged with COPE v1.2.5, and unique nucleotide sequences were defined as clonotypes. MiTCR v1.1 was used to align clonotypes to the IMGT TRBV, TRBD and TRBJ reference segments. Analysis was restricted to V-J combinations with a frequency above 0.0001, which covered roughly 99% of repertoires. The TCS score was defined as F50 (clonal expansion) divided by E x V (chaos), with BLOSUM62-based TCRdist calculated between CDR3 peptides within each V-J. Welch's t-statistics and random forest reduced around 550 V-J features to some 14, which were used in a naive Bayes classifier (R e1071). TCRdb took the public reads, trimmed them with fastp at Q25, ran MiXCR for clone calling and kept in-frame beta chains. Each CDR3 protein appears once, grouped with its most common genes and DNA. None of the V and J calls come from the authors' own analysis; TCRdb made them. The table for this sample lists roughly 350,000 distinct CDR3 sequences; roughly 13% of them were counted only once. The ten largest make up almost 35% of the sample.

Moderately to severely active disease, a Clinical Activity Score of at least 3, a NOSPECS grade of at least 4, and a duration under 3 months were present in ophthalmopathy patients. The study excluded patients with uncontrolled infections, other autoimmune diseases, pregnancy or lactation. Diagnoses were established on the basis of clinical symptoms, serum thyroxine and TRAb, thyroid ultrasound, and orbital computed tomography. PBMCs were separated from 10 ml of fresh peripheral blood using Ficoll-Paque density gradient centrifugation. Total RNA was extracted with Trizol reagent, and quality was checked on an Agilent 2100 Bioanalyzer. From cysteine to phenylalanine, the CDR3 is 13 amino acids long. The entry retains the CDR3 DNA only, 39 bases that are in frame from base 1. The germline V gene provides CDR1 SQVTM and CDR2 ANQGSEA. V lost 4 bases and J lost 2 bases; the stretch between them is 11 bases long.

Results and caveats for the whole study, not just this receptor: A 13 V-J signature model separated ophthalmopathy from stable hyperthyroidism, with about 90% sensitivity and 81.08% specificity in cross-validation and 80%/75% in testing. In validation, the model predicted progression to ophthalmopathy with over 60% sensitivity and roughly 75% specificity, a median of about 6.7 months before onset. Most expanded thyroid clonotypes (frequency above 0.001) were also detected in blood, a finding suggesting that blood repertoires may reflect thyroid immune responses. Sample size was not statistically predetermined, and blinding of investigators to group allocation was not performed.

This clonotype was sampled from a woman aged 40 to 50 with Graves' ophthalmopathy. The sequencing input was blood. The chain is encoded by TRBV29-1 joined to TRBJ1-1; no confident D gene assignment can be made. The DNA sequence is TGCAGCGTTGTGAAAGGGTTCAACACTGAAGCTTTCTTT. Translated, this gives CSVVKGFNTEAFF.